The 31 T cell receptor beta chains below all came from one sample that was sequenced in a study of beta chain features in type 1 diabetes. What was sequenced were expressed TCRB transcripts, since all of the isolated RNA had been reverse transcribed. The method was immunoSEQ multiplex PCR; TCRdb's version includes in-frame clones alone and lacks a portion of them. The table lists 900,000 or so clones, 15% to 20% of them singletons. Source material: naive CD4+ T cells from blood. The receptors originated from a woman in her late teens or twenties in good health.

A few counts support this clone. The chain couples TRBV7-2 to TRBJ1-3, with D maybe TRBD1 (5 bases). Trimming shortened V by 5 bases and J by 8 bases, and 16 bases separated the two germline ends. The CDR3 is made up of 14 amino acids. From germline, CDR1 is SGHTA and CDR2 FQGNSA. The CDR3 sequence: CASSPHQGRDTIYF. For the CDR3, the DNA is TGTGCCAGCAGCCCCCATCAGGGCCGGGACACCATATATTTT.

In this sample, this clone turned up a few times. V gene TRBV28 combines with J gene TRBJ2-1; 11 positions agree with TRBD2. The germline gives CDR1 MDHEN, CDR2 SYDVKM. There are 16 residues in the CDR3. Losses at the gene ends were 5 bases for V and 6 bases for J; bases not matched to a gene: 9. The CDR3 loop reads CASSLPLGLAGNEQFF. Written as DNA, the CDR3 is TGTGCCAGCAGTCTCCCACTTGGACTAGCGGGCAATGAGCAGTTCTTC.

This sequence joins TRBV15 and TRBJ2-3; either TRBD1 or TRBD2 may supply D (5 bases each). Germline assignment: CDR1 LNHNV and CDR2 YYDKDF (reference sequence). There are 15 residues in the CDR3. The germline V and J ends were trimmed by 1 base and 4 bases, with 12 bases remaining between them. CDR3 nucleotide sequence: TGTGCCACCAGCAGAGCGGGGACCCAGGCAGATACGCAGTATTTT. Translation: CATSRAGTQADTQYF.

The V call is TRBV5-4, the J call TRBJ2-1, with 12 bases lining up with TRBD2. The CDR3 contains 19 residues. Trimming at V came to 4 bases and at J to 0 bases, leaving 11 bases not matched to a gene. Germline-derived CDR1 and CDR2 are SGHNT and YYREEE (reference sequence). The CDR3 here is CASSAPSGRAQSSYNEQFF. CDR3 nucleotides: TGTGCCAGCAGCGCACCTAGCGGGAGGGCCCAAAGCTCCTACAATGAGCAGTTCTTC. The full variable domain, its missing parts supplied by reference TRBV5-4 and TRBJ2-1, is ETGVTQSPTHLIKTRGQQVTLRCSSQSGHNTVSWYQQALGQGPQFIFQYYREEENGRGNFPPRFSGLQFPNYSSELNVNALELDDSALYLCASSAPSGRAQSSYNEQFFGPGTRLTVL.

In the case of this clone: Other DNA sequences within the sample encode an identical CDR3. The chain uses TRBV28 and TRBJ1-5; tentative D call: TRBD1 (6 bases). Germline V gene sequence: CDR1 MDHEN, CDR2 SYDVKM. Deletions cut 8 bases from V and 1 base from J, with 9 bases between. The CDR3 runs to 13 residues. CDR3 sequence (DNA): TGTGCCAGCGAACAGGGAAGCAATCAGCCCCAGCATTTT. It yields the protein CASEQGSNQPQHF. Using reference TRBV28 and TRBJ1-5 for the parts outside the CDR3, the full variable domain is DVKVTQSSRYLVKRTGEKVFLECVQDMDHENMFWYRQDPGLGLRLIYFSYDVKMKEKGDIPEGYSVSREKKERFSLILESASTNQTSMYLCASEQGSNQPQHFGDGTRLSIL.

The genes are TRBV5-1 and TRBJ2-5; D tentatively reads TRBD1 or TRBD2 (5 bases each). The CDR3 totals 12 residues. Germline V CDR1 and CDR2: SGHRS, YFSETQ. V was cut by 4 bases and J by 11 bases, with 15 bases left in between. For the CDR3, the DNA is TGCGCCAGCAGCAAAAACGTGGGGGAGCAGTACTTC. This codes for CASSKNVGEQYF.

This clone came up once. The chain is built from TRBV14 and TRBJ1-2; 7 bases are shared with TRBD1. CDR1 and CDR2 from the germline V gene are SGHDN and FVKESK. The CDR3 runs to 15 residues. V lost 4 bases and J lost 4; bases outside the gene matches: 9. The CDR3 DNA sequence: TGTGCCAGCAGCCTCGGACAGGATCGGTCCTATGGCTACACCTTC. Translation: CASSLGQDRSYGYTF.

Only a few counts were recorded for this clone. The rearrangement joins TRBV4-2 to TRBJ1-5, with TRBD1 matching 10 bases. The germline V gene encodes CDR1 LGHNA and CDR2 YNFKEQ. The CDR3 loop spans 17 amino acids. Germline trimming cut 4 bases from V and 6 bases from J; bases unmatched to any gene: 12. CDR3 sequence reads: CASSRTSGTGEIQPQHF. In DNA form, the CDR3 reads TGTGCCAGCAGCCGGACATCCGGGACAGGGGAGATTCAGCCCCAGCATTTT.

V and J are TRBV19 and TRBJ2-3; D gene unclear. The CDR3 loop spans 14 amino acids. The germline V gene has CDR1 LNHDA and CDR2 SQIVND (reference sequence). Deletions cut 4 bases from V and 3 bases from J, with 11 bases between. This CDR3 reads CASSTGPGTDTQYF. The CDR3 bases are TGTGCCAGTAGTACCGGCCCTGGTACAGATACGCAGTATTTT.

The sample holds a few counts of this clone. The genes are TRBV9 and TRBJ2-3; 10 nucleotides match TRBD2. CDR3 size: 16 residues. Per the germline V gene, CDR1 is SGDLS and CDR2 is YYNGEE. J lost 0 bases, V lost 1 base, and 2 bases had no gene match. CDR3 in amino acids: CASSVSGRASTDTQYF. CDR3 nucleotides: TGTGCCAGCAGCGTAAGCGGGAGGGCAAGCACAGATACGCAGTATTTT. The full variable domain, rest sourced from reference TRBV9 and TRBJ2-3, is DSGVTQTPKHLITATGQRVTLRCSPRSGDLSVYWYQQSLDQGLQFLIQYYNGEERAKGNILERFSAQQFPDLHSELNLSSLELGDSALYFCASSVSGRASTDTQYFGPGTRLTVL.

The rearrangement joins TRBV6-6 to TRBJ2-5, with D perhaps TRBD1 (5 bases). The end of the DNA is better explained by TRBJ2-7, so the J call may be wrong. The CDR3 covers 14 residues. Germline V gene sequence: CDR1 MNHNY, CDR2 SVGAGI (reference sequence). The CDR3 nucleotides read TGTGCCAGCAGTTACTCGGCAGGGACCTACGAGCAGTACTTC. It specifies CASSYSAGTYEQYF.

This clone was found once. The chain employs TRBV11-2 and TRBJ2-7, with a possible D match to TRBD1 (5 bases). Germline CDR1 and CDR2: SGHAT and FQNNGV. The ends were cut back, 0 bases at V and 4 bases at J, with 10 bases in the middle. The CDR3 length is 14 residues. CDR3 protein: CASSLEYQGYEQYF. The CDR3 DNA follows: TGTGCCAGCAGCTTAGAATATCAGGGTTACGAGCAGTACTTC. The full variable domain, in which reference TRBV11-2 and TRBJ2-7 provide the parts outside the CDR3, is EAGVAQSPRYKIIEKRQSVAFWCNPISGHATLYWYQQILGQGPKLLIQFQNNGVVDDSQLPKDRFSAERLKGVDSTLKIQPAKLEDSAVYLCASSLEYQGYEQYFGPGTRLTVT.

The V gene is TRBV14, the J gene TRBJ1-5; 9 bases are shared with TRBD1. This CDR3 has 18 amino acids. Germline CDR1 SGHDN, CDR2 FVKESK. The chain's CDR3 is CAVAGDRESFYSNQPQHF. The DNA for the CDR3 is TGTGCTGTCGCGGGGGACAGGGAATCCTTTTATAGCAATCAGCCCCAGCATTTT.

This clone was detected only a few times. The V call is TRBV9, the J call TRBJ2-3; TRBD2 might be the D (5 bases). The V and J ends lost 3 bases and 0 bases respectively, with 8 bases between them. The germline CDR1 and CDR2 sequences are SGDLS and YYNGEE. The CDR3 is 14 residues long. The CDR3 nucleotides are TGTGCCAGCAGCGGTCGGGGAAGCACAGATACGCAGTATTTT. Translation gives CASSGRGSTDTQYF.

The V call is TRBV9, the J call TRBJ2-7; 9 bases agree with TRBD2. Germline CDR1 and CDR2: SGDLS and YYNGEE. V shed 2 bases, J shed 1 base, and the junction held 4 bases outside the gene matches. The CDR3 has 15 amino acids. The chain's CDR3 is CASSVSAGGSYEQYF. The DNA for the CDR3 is TGTGCCAGCAGCGTTTCGGCGGGAGGGTCCTACGAGCAGTACTTC.

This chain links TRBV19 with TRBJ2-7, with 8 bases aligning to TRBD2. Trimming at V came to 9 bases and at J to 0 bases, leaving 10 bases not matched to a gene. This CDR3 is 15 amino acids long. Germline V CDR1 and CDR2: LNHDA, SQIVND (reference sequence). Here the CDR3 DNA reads TGTGCCAGCACGGGAGTTAGCGGGACCTCCTACGAGCAGTACTTC. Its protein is CASTGVSGTSYEQYF.

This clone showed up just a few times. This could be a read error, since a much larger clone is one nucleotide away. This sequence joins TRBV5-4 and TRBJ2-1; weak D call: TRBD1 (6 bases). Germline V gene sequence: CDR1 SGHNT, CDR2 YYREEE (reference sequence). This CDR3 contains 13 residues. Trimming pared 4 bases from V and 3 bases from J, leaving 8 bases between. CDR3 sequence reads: CASSRDNYNEQFF. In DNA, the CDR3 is TGTGCCAGCAGCCGGGACAACTACAATGAGCAGTTCTTC.

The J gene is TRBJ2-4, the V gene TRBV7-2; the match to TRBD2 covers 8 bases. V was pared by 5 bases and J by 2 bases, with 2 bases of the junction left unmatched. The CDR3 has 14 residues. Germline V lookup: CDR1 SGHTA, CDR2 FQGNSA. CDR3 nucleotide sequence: TGTGCCAGCAGCCTTAGCGGGACCAAAAACATTCAGTACTTC. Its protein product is CASSLSGTKNIQYF.

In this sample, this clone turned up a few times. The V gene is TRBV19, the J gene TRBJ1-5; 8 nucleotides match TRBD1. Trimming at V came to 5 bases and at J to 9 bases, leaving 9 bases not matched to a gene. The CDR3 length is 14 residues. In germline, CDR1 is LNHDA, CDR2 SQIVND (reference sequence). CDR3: CASSVQGASLPQHF. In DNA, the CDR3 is TGTGCCAGTAGTGTCCAGGGGGCCTCGTTGCCCCAGCATTTT.

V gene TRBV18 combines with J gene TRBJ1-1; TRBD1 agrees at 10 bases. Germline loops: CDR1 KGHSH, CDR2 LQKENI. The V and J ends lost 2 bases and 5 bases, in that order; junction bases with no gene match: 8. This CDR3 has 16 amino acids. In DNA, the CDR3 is TGTGCCAGCTCACCAGATCTGGGACAGGGGCTAACTGAAGCTTTCTTT. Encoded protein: CASSPDLGQGLTEAFF. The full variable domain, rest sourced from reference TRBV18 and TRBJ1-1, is NAGVMQNPRHLVRRRGQEARLRCSPMKGHSHVYWYRQLPEEGLKFMVYLQKENIIDESGMPKERFSAEFPKEGPSILRIQQVVRGDSAAYFCASSPDLGQGLTEAFFGQGTRLTVV.

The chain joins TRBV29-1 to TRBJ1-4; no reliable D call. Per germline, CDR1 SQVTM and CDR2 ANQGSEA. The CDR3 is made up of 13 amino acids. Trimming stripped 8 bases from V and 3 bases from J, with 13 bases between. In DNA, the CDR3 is TGCAGCTACCGGCGGGATCCTAATGAAAAACTGTTTTTT. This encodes CSYRRDPNEKLFF.

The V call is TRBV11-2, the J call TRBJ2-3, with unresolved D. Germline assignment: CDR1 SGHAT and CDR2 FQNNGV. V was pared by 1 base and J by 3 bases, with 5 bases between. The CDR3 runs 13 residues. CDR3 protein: CASSLGETDTQYF. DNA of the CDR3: TGTGCCAGCAGCTTAGGAGAAACAGATACGCAGTATTTT.

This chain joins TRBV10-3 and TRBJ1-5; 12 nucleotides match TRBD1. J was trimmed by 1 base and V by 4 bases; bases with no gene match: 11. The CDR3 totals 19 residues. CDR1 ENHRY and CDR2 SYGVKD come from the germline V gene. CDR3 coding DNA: TGTGCCATCAGTGCCAAGGGACAGGGGGCGGGGTGGAGCAATCAGCCCCAGCATTTT. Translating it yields CAISAKGQGAGWSNQPQHF.

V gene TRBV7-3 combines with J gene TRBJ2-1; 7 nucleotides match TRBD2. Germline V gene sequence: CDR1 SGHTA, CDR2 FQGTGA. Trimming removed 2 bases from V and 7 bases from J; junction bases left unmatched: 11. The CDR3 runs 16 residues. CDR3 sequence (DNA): TGTGCCAGCAGCTTATACGGCGGGAGCCTTCGAAATGAGCAGTTCTTC. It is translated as CASSLYGGSLRNEQFF.

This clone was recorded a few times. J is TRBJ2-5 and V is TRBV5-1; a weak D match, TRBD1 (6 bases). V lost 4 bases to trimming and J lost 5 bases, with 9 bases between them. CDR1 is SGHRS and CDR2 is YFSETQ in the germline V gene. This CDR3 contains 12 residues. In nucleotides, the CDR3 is TGCGCCAGCAGCGCCCAGGGGGAGACCCAGTACTTC. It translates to CASSAQGETQYF.

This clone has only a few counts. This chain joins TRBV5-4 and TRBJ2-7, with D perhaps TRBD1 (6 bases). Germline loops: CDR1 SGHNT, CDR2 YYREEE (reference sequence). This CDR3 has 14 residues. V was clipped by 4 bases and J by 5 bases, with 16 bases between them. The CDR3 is CASSSVGARHEQYF. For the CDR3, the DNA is TGTGCCAGCAGCAGCGTGGGGGCTAGACACGAGCAGTACTTC.

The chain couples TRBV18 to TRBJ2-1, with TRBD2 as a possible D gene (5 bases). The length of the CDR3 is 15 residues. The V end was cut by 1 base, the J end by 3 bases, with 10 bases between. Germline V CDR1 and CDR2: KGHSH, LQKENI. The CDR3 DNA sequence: TGTGCCAGCTCACCACAGGACTCGGTCTACAATGAGCAGTTCTTC. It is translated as CASSPQDSVYNEQFF.

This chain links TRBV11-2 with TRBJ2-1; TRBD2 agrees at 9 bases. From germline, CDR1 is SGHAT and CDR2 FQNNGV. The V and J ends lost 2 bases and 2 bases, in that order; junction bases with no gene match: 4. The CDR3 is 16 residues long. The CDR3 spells CASSLIAGVTYNEQFF. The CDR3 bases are TGTGCCAGCAGCTTAATAGCGGGAGTGACCTACAATGAGCAGTTCTTC.

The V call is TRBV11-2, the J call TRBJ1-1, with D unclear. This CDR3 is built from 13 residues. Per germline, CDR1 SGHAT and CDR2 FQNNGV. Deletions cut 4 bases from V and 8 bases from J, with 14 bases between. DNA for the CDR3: TGTGCCAGCAGCTGGATCGAAACGGGAGAAGCTTTCTTT. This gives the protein CASSWIETGEAFF.

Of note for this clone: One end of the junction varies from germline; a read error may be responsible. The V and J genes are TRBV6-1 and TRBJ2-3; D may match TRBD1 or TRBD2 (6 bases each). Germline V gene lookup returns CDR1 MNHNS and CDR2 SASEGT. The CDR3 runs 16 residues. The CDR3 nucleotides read TGTGCCAGCAGTGGGGAAGGCGGGACATACACAGCTACGCAGTATTTT. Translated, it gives CASSGEGGTYTATQYF.

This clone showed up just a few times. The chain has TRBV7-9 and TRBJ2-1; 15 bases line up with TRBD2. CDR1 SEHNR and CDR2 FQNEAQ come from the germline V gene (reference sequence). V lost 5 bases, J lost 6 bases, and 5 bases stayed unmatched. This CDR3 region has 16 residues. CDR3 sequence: CASSPGTSGRPNEQFF. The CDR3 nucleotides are TGTGCCAGCAGCCCCGGGACTAGCGGGAGGCCCAATGAGCAGTTCTTC. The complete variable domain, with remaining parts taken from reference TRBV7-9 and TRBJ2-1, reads DTGVSQNPRHKITKRGQNVTFRCDPISEHNRLYWYRQTLGQGPEFLTYFQNEAQLEKSRLLSDRFSAERPKGSFSTLEIQRTEQGDSAMYLCASSPGTSGRPNEQFFGPGTRLTVL.